This T cell receptor (beta chain) stems from a study of early T cells in non-severe SARS-CoV-2 infection. About the research overall: Chains from this unsorted whole-blood bulk RNA could not be paired. Study findings and constraints: In VDJdb matching, anti-spike CD8 responses were favored while private and CD4 specificities went missing.

Separate cDNA molecules each had unique molecular identifiers attached to them. TCRdb passed the 5' RACE reads through MiXCR, listing each CDR3 protein once. The sample shows around 30,000 distinct CDR3 sequences, 4% to 5% of them seen only once. This clonotype was observed many times. What it binds is unknown. The ends were cut back, 6 bases at V and 4 bases at J, with 15 bases in the middle. The germline V gene has CDR1 MDHEN and CDR2 SYDVKM. This CDR3 is built from 14 residues. The chain joins TRBV28 to TRBJ2-5, with D tentatively TRBD2 (7 bases). This TCR derives from an adult who was a healthcare worker with PCR-confirmed SARS-CoV-2 infection or an uninfected control (not recorded which). The sequenced sample consisted of whole blood. The CDR3 protein is CASRTPRGGETQYF. In DNA form, the CDR3 reads TGTGCCAGCAGGACACCTAGGGGGGGAGAGACCCAGTACTTC.